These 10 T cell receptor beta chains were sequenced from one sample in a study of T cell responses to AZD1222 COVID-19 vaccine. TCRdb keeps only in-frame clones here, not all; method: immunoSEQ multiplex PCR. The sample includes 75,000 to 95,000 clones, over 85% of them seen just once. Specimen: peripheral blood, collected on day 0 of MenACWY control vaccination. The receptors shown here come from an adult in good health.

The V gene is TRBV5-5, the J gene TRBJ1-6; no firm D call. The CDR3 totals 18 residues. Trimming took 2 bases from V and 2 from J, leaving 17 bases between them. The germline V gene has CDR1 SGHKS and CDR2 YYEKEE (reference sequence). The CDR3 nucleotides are TGTGCCAGCAGCTTTCGTCCCACAGTCGACCCCTATAATTCACCCCTCCACTTT. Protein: CASSFRPTVDPYNSPLHF. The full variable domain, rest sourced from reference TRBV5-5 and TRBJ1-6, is DAGVTQSPTHLIKTRGQQVTLRCSPISGHKSVSWYQQVLGQGPQFIFQYYEKEERGRGNFPDRFSARQFPNYSSELNVNALLLGDSALYLCASSFRPTVDPYNSPLHFGNGTRLTVT.

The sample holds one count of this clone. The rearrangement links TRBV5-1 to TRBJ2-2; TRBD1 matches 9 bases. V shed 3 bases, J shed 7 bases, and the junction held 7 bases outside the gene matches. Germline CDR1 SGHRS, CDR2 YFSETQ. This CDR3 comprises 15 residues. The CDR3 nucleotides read TGCGCCAGCAGCTGGACAGGGGTGGTAGGCGGGGAGCTGTTTTTT. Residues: CASSWTGVVGGELFF.

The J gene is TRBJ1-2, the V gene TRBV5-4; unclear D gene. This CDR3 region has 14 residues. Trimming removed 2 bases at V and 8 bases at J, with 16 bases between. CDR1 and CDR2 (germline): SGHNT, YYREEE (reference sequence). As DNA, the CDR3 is TGTGCCAGCAGCTTACCGCGTTACGGGTTCGGCTACACCTTC. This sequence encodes CASSLPRYGFGYTF.

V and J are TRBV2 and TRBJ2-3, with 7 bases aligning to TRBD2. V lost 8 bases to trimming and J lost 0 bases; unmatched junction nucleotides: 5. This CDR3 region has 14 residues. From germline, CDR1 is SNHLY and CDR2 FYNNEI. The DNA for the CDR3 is TGTGCCAGCGGGGGGGACCCTAGCACAGATACGCAGTATTTT. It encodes CASGGDPSTDTQYF.

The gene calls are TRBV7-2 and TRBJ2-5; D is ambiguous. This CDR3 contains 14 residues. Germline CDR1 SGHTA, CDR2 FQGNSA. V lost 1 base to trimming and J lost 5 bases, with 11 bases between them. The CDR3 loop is CASSLVVRRETQYF. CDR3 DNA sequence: TGTGCCAGCAGCTTAGTTGTACGTCGGGAGACCCAGTACTTC.

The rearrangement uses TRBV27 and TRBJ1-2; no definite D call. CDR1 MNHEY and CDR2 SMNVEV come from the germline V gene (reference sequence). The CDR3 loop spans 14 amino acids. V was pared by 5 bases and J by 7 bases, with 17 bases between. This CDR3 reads CASSPRPAGFGYTF. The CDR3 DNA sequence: TGTGCCAGCAGTCCGCGGCCGGCCGGCTTTGGCTACACCTTC.

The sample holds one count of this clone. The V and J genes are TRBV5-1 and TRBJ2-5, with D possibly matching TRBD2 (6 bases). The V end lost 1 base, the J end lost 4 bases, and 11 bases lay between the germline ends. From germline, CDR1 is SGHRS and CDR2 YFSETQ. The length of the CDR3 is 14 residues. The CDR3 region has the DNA TGCGCCAGCAGCTTGACTCAGCGGGCAGAGACCCAGTACTTC. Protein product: CASSLTQRAETQYF.

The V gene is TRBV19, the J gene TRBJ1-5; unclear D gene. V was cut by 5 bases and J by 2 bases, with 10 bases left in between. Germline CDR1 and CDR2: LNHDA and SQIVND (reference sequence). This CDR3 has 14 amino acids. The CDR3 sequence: CASSADWGNQPQHF. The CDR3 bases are TGTGCCAGTAGTGCCGACTGGGGCAATCAGCCCCAGCATTTT.

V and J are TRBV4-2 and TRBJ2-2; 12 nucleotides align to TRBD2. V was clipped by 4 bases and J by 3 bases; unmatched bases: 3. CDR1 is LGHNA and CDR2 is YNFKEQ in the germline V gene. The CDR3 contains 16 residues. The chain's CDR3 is CASSPGLAGYTGELFF. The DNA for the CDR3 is TGTGCCAGCAGCCCCGGACTAGCGGGGTACACCGGGGAGCTGTTTTTT.

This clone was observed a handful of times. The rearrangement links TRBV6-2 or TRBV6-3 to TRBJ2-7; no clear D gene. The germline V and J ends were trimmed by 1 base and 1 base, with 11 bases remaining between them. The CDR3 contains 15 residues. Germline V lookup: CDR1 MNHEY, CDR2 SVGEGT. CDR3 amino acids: CASSYYDNPSYEQYF. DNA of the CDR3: TGTGCCAGCAGTTACTACGACAACCCTTCCTACGAGCAGTACTTC.